These T cell receptor beta chains were read from a single sample in a study of shared T cell receptors in the human thymus. This table comes from immunoSEQ multiplex PCR, and its TCRdb copy is limited to in-frame clones, with some not included. The table lists approximately 580,000 clones, 75% to 80% of them singletons, with less than 0.015% in the top ten. Separately, the same data were catalogued under a study of human thymus T cells.

The source material was thymocytes. Every receptor here comes from a boy less than two years old with a congenital heart defect. Both conserved end residues are part of each CDR3. The D gene is left open where the match is weak. Expanded clones get a size class; other rows say once, few or many, or leave the size out.

V	D	J	size	DNA	CDR3
TRBV5-1	.	TRBJ2-7	.	TGCGCCAGCAGCTCCAGGTACGGGACACCCTCACACGAGCAGTACTTC	CASSSRYGTPSHEQYF
TRBV5-5	TRBD1	TRBJ2-6	.	TGTGCCAGCAGCTTGGGGACAGGGACTGGGGCCAACGTCCTGACTTTC	CASSLGTGTGANVLTF
TRBV7-6	TRBD2	TRBJ2-1	.	TGTGCCAGCAGCCCGCCGGGGGGTGGGAGGCACAATGAGCAGTTCTTC	CASSPPGGGRHNEQFF
TRBV5-1	TRBD1	TRBJ2-7	.	TGCGCCAGCAGCTTGGGGGACAGAGTCTACGAGCAGTACTTC	CASSLGDRVYEQYF
TRBV25-1	.	TRBJ2-7	once	TGTGCCAGCAGTACCCGAAACGAGGGTTCCGAGCAGTACTTC	CASSTRNEGSEQYF
TRBV6-5	.	TRBJ2-7	.	TGTGCCAGCAGTTACTCCCGGACACCTTCCTACGAGCAGTACTTC	CASSYSRTPSYEQYF
TRBV19	TRBD1	TRBJ2-1	.	TGTGCCAGTAGTATAGCCCACAGGGGGCGATTACACAATGAGCAGTTCTTC	CASSIAHRGRLHNEQFF
TRBV2	TRBD2	TRBJ2-3	few	TGTGCCAGCGGGACTAGGCTGAGCCCATACACAGATACGCAGTATTTT	CASGTRLSPYTDTQYF
TRBV28	TRBD1	TRBJ1-5	.	TGTGCCAGCAGTTTAAGACAGGGCCTTAATCAGCCCCAGCATTTT	CASSLRQGLNQPQHF
TRBV7-3	TRBD2	TRBJ2-3	.	TGTGCCAGCAGCTTAATAGGTCTAGCGGGACGGGATACGCAGTATTTT	CASSLIGLAGRDTQYF
TRBV5-1	.	TRBJ1-5	.	TGCGCCAGCAGCCCAGATTCGCCTAATCAGCCCCAGCATTTT	CASSPDSPNQPQHF
TRBV5-1	TRBD2	TRBJ2-4	.	TGCGCCAGCAGCTTGGGGGAGGGACTAGCCAAAAACATTCAGTACTTC	CASSLGEGLAKNIQYF
TRBV6-1	.	TRBJ2-7	.	TGTGCCAGCAGTGAGGTTACTGGCGCTGAAACGGGTGAGCAGTACTTC	CASSEVTGAETGEQYF
TRBV28	TRBD1	TRBJ1-5	few	TGTGCCAGCAGCCTGACAGGGATCAATCAGCCCCAGCATTTT	CASSLTGINQPQHF